Listed below are T cell receptor beta chains from one sample, sequenced in a study of OX40 agonist ivuxolimab in advanced cancers. Clones were read by immunoSEQ multiplex PCR, and TCRdb kept only the in-frame ones, dropping some. Of tens of thousands of clones listed, around 90% are singletons. The sequencing here drew on CD4+ or CD8+ T cells sorted from blood, taken in a trial of the OX40 agonist ivuxolimab. The receptors originated from an adult with an advanced solid tumor such as melanoma, head and neck, liver or kidney cancer. CDR3s include the opening cysteine and the closing phenylalanine or tryptophan. The D gene is left open where the match is weak. Rows may omit the clone size; those that give it use once, few, many or a size class.

cdr3_length	clone_size	d_call	j_call	v_call	cdr3_aa	cdr3_nt
14	NA	TRBD2	TRBJ2-1	TRBV10-2	CASSAGLAVNEQFF	TGCGCCAGCAGTGCGGGACTAGCGGTCAATGAGCAGTTCTTC
16	NA	TRBD2	TRBJ2-3	TRBV7-9	CASSVIGLGATDTQYF	TGTGCCAGCAGCGTGATCGGACTAGGCGCCACAGATACGCAGTATTTT
16	NA	TRBD1	TRBJ2-7	TRBV5-5	CASSLASGDRAYEQYF	TGTGCCAGCAGCTTGGCCTCGGGGGACAGGGCCTACGAGCAGTACTTC
14	NA	NA	TRBJ1-5	TRBV25-1	CASSDAGIGQPQHF	TGTGCCAGCAGTGACGCAGGGATAGGTCAGCCCCAGCATTTT
17	NA	TRBD1	TRBJ1-5	TRBV25-1	CASSGQGGSDSNQPQHF	TGTGCCAGCAGTGGCCAAGGGGGCAGCGATAGCAATCAGCCCCAGCATTTT
15	NA	NA	TRBJ2-1	TRBV10-2	CASSLATSSYNEQFF	TGCGCCAGCAGTTTAGCTACGTCCTCCTACAATGAGCAGTTCTTC
14	NA	NA	TRBJ2-7	TRBV7-9	CASSLAGSAYEQYF	TGTGCCAGCAGCTTAGCGGGATCCGCTTACGAGCAGTACTTC
18	NA	NA	TRBJ1-2	TRBV28	CASSLFVGGTQFSYGYTF	TGTGCCAGCAGTTTATTTGTTGGGGGAACTCAGTTCTCATATGGCTACACCTTC
15	NA	TRBD2	TRBJ2-3	TRBV4-1	CASAGTSGAQDTQYF	TGCGCCAGCGCTGGGACTAGCGGGGCTCAAGATACGCAGTATTTT
15	NA	NA	TRBJ1-4	TRBV18	CASSPERGRNEKLFF	TGTGCCAGCTCACCAGAGCGGGGCCGTAATGAAAAACTGTTTTTT
12	NA	NA	TRBJ2-1	TRBV30	CAWTSGEDEQFF	TGTGCCTGGACTTCAGGGGAAGATGAGCAGTTCTTC
15	NA	TRBD1	TRBJ2-3	TRBV28	CASSSGDSSTDTQYF	TGTGCCAGCAGCTCCGGGGACAGCAGCACAGATACGCAGTATTTT
16	NA	NA	TRBJ2-2	TRBV7-2	CASSLEVVVGTGELFF	TGTGCCAGCAGCTTAGAAGTAGTAGTTGGTACCGGGGAGCTGTTTTTT
16	NA	NA	TRBJ2-2	TRBV5-1	CASTKALTGNTGELFF	TGCGCCAGCACCAAGGCCCTAACAGGGAACACCGGGGAGCTGTTTTTT
16	few	TRBD2	TRBJ2-2	TRBV7-3	CASSPQTSGNTGELFF	TGTGCCAGCAGCCCACAGACTAGCGGAAACACCGGGGAGCTGTTTTTT
15	NA	TRBD1	TRBJ2-1	TRBV9	CASSVGDRGYREQFF	TGTGCCAGCAGCGTAGGGGACAGGGGTTACCGCGAGCAGTTCTTC
14	NA	NA	TRBJ2-1	TRBV4-2	CASSHGGDYNEQFF	TGTGCCAGCAGCCACGGCGGGGACTACAATGAGCAGTTCTTC
16	NA	NA	TRBJ1-1	TRBV5-6	CASSLGTRDTNTEAFF	TGTGCCAGCAGCTTAGGTACAAGGGACACCAACACTGAAGCTTTCTTT
14	NA	NA	TRBJ1-2	TRBV6-4	CASSDNPDSAGYTF	TGTGCCAGCAGTGACAATCCGGACAGTGCTGGCTACACCTTC
12	NA	NA	TRBJ1-4	TRBV29-1	CSVEWASEKLFF	TGCAGCGTTGAATGGGCGTCTGAAAAACTGTTTTTT
14	NA	TRBD1	TRBJ1-1	TRBV25-1	CASSGTGGNAEAFF	TGTGCCAGCAGCGGGACAGGGGGCAACGCTGAAGCTTTCTTT
13	NA	NA	TRBJ2-5	TRBV18	CASSPGIGETQYF	TGTGCCAGCTCACCCGGTATCGGGGAGACCCAGTACTTC
16	NA	TRBD2	TRBJ2-2	TRBV11-2	CASTNGGGRNTGELFF	TGTGCCAGCACCAACGGGGGGGGCCGGAACACCGGGGAGCTGTTTTTT
16	NA	TRBD2	TRBJ2-2	TRBV29-1	CSAITSGGAGTGELFF	TGCAGCGCAATTACGAGCGGGGGGGCCGGCACCGGGGAGCTGTTTTTT
16	NA	NA	TRBJ1-6	TRBV6-5	CASSYEGASYNSPLHF	TGTGCCAGCAGTTACGAAGGCGCCTCCTATAATTCACCCCTCCACTTT
13	NA	NA	TRBJ1-1	TRBV7-2	CASSLGGIPTAFF	TGTGCCAGCAGCTTAGGGGGAATTCCAACGGCTTTCTTT
15	few	NA	TRBJ2-3	TRBV15	CATKERVTSTDTQYF	TGTGCCACGAAAGAACGGGTGACTAGCACAGATACGCAGTATTTT
16	NA	NA	TRBJ2-7	TRBV5-4	CASSTLTREMYYEQYF	TGTGCCAGCAGCACCCTGACACGGGAGATGTACTACGAGCAGTACTTC
14	NA	NA	TRBJ1-2	TRBV7-8	CASSLGDSRYGYTF	TGTGCCAGCAGCTTGGGGGACTCACGCTATGGCTACACCTTC
12	once	TRBD1	TRBJ2-7	TRBV11-2	CASSRQGFEQYF	TGTGCCAGCAGCCGACAGGGCTTCGAGCAGTACTTC
14	few	TRBD2	TRBJ2-1	TRBV11-2	CASSAYGGDNEQFF	TGTGCCAGCAGCGCGTACGGGGGGGACAATGAGCAGTTCTTC
16	NA	TRBD2	TRBJ2-5	TRBV4-2	CASSQGLAAYQETQYF	TGTGCCAGCAGCCAAGGGCTAGCGGCATACCAAGAGACCCAGTACTTC
15	NA	NA	TRBJ1-2	TRBV5-8	CASSRGGLANYGYTF	TGTGCCAGCAGCCGCGGGGGGTTAGCTAACTATGGCTACACCTTC
13	NA	NA	TRBJ2-7	TRBV5-1	CASSLDGPYEQYF	TGCGCCAGCAGCTTGGACGGGCCCTACGAGCAGTACTTC
14	NA	TRBD2	TRBJ2-2	TRBV30	CAWSYQTSGRGLFF	TGTGCCTGGAGTTATCAGACTAGCGGGAGGGGTCTGTTTTTT
14	once	NA	TRBJ2-3	TRBV6-5	CASSYLGAQDTQYF	TGTGCCAGCAGTTACCTAGGGGCCCAAGATACGCAGTATTTT
14	NA	NA	TRBJ1-2	TRBV5-1	CASSEPGLSYGYTF	TGCGCCAGCAGCGAACCGGGACTCAGCTATGGCTACACCTTC
16	NA	NA	TRBJ1-1	TRBV10-1	CASSESPGAMNTEAFF	TGCGCCAGCAGTGAGTCCCCAGGAGCCATGAACACTGAAGCTTTCTTT
15	NA	NA	TRBJ2-3	TRBV4-1	CASRTPGASTDTQYF	TGCGCCAGCAGGACCCCGGGGGCTAGCACAGATACGCAGTATTTT
16	NA	NA	TRBJ2-6	TRBV11-3	CASSQSGSTGANVLTF	TGTGCCAGCAGCCAAAGCGGGTCCACTGGGGCCAACGTCCTGACTTTC
14	NA	TRBD1	TRBJ1-1	TRBV7-2	CASSVGQGNTEAFF	TGTGCCAGCAGCGTTGGACAGGGGAACACTGAAGCTTTCTTT
17	once	NA	TRBJ2-3	TRBV10-1	CASSVRAGNYCTDTQYF	TGCGCCAGCAGTGTGAGGGCAGGGAATTATTGCACAGATACGCAGTATTTT
16	NA	TRBD1	TRBJ1-3	TRBV2	CASSEWGRGFGNTIYF	TGTGCCAGCAGTGAATGGGGCAGGGGGTTTGGAAACACCATATATTTT
16	NA	NA	TRBJ2-3	TRBV6-4	CASTPPPGPNGDTQYF	TGTGCCAGCACCCCGCCTCCGGGACCCAACGGGGATACGCAGTATTTT
15	NA	TRBD1	TRBJ2-3	TRBV7-3	CASSADRTSTDTQYF	TGTGCCAGCAGTGCGGACAGGACTAGCACAGATACGCAGTATTTT
14	NA	NA	TRBJ1-1	TRBV28	CASRPNRLNTEAFF	TGTGCCAGCAGGCCCAACAGGCTGAACACTGAAGCTTTCTTT
15	once	TRBD1	TRBJ1-1	TRBV5-5	CASSNRQGVNTEAFF	TGTGCCAGCAGCAACCGACAGGGGGTGAACACTGAAGCTTTCTTT
13	NA	TRBD1	TRBJ1-3	TRBV11-2	CASSLRDRVTIYF	TGTGCCAGCAGCCTCCGGGACAGGGTCACCATATATTTT
14	NA	NA	TRBJ2-2	TRBV9	CASSEIANTGELFF	TGTGCCAGCAGCGAGATTGCGAACACCGGGGAGCTGTTTTTT
11	once	NA	TRBJ2-5	TRBV14	CASSQWETQYF	TGTGCCAGCAGCCAATGGGAGACCCAGTACTTC
16	few	NA	TRBJ2-3	TRBV19	CASRGWGVRLQDTQYF	TGTGCCAGTAGGGGGTGGGGTGTTCGTCTTCAAGATACGCAGTATTTT
16	NA	NA	TRBJ2-7	TRBV4-1	CASSQDYVATSYEQYF	TGCGCCAGCAGCCAAGATTACGTGGCGACCTCCTACGAGCAGTACTTC
14	NA	TRBD1	TRBJ2-7	TRBV5-8	CATSPGQGAYEQYF	TGTGCCACCTCCCCTGGACAGGGAGCCTACGAGCAGTACTTC